This passage covers 23 T cell receptor beta chains from one sample sequenced in a study of cytomegalovirus exposure and HLA in healthy donors. A multiplex PCR was run with 60 Vbeta primers and 13 Jbeta primers. Sequencing used immunoSEQ multiplex PCR; TCRdb keeps in-frame clones, though not all of them. Altogether roughly 90,000 clones are present, about 82% being singletons, with the ten largest covering approximately 7.9%. The source material was PBMCs. These receptor sequences come from a man younger than 40 in good health and CMV-seronegative.

This chain uses TRBV10-3 with TRBJ1-5, with 10 bases aligning to TRBD1. The CDR3 contains 15 residues. The junction had 5 bases not matched to a gene; V was cut back by 5 bases and J by 4 bases. Germline CDR1 ENHRY, CDR2 SYGVKD. CDR3: CAISPGQGRNQPQHF. DNA for the CDR3: TGTGCCATCAGTCCGGGACAGGGGCGAAATCAGCCCCAGCATTTT.

The chain joins TRBV7-9 to TRBJ1-3; D remains unclear. The germline V gene encodes CDR1 SEHNR and CDR2 FQNEAQ (reference sequence). There are 13 residues in the CDR3. Deletions cut 2 bases from V and 1 base from J, with 3 bases between. As DNA, the CDR3 is TGTGCCAGCAGCTTACAATCTGGAAACACCATATATTTT. This codes for CASSLQSGNTIYF.

The chain's CDR3 is CASSLVASRNNEQFF. DNA of the CDR3: TGCGCCAGCAGCTTGGTCGCTAGCAGGAACAATGAGCAGTTCTTC. The chain uses TRBV5-1 and TRBJ2-1; possibly TRBD2 for D (5 bases). In germline, CDR1 is SGHRS, CDR2 YFSETQ. Trimming shortened V by 0 bases and J by 5 bases, and 12 bases separated the two germline ends. This CDR3 is 15 amino acids long.

This chain connects TRBV19 to TRBJ2-7; 10 nucleotides agree with TRBD2. The germline CDR1 and CDR2 sequences are LNHDA and SQIVND (reference sequence). V shed 3 bases, J shed 2 bases, and the junction held 10 bases outside the gene matches. This CDR3 spans 17 amino acids. The CDR3 loop reads CASSIPWTSGHTYEQYF. Written as DNA, the CDR3 is TGTGCCAGTAGTATCCCGTGGACTAGCGGACACACCTACGAGCAGTACTTC.

The chain carries TRBV19 and TRBJ2-1; TRBD1 matches 7 bases. V lost 5 bases, J lost 6 bases, and 4 bases stayed unmatched. In germline, CDR1 is LNHDA, CDR2 SQIVND (reference sequence). This CDR3 is built from 13 residues. The CDR3, as DNA: TGTGCCAGTAGTTACCCAGGGGGCAATGAGCAGTTCTTC. It encodes CASSYPGGNEQFF.

The chain links TRBV7-8 to TRBJ1-1; a weak D match, TRBD1 (5 bases). The CDR3 runs 14 residues. V was pared by 4 bases and J by 0 bases, with 9 bases between. Germline V gene sequence: CDR1 SGHVS, CDR2 FQNEAQ. DNA of the CDR3: TGTGCCAGCAGCTCAGGGTCCCTGAACACTGAAGCTTTCTTT. Its translation: CASSSGSLNTEAFF.

In this sample, this clone turned up a few times. CDR3 residues: CASSPTLTEKFYGYTF. DNA for the CDR3: TGTGCCAGCAGCCCCACACTGACAGAGAAATTCTATGGCTACACCTTC. The J gene is TRBJ1-2, the V gene TRBV5-6; D is possibly TRBD1 (5 bases). Germline lookup yields CDR1 SGHDT and CDR2 YYEEEE. With 4 bases removed from V and 4 bases from J, the gap between germline ends came to 20 bases. The CDR3 has 16 residues.

This clone has more than one count but fewer than ten. The rearrangement links TRBV19 to TRBJ2-7; 9 bases align to TRBD1. V lost 2 bases, J lost 2 bases, and 4 bases stayed unmatched. CDR1 and CDR2 from the germline V gene are LNHDA and SQIVND (reference sequence). CDR3 length: 15 residues. The CDR3 is CASSISGTGPYEQYF. CDR3 sequence (DNA): TGTGCCAGTAGTATAAGTGGGACAGGGCCCTACGAGCAGTACTTC.

The rearrangement joins TRBV9 to TRBJ1-2, with TRBD1 identical over 7 bases. The germline V gene has CDR1 SGDLS and CDR2 YYNGEE. Losses at the gene ends were 5 bases for V and 6 bases for J; bases not matched to a gene: 1. The length of the CDR3 is 11 residues. CDR3 bases: TGTGCCAGCAGAGACAGGGATGGCTACACCTTC. It encodes CASRDRDGYTF.

This rearrangement joins TRBV6-1 to TRBJ2-7, with D tentatively TRBD2 (5 bases). Per germline, CDR1 MNHNS and CDR2 SASEGT. The CDR3 runs to 14 residues. V lost 8 bases to trimming and J lost 1 base, with 15 bases between them. DNA for the CDR3: TGTGCCAGCGTCCGCAGCGGTATGTCCTACGAGCAGTACTTC. Protein product: CASVRSGMSYEQYF.

The chain couples TRBV5-1 to TRBJ2-5; the D is unclear. The ends were cut back, 0 bases at V and 7 bases at J, with 16 bases in the middle. The CDR3 length is 15 residues. Germline values: CDR1 SGHRS, CDR2 YFSETQ. Here the CDR3 reads CASSLAHGSPRTQYF. The CDR3 DNA reads TGCGCCAGCAGCTTGGCCCACGGGTCCCCAAGGACCCAGTACTTC.

This CDR3 reads CASRDPGVDGYTF. The DNA of the CDR3 is TGCGCCAGCAGGGACCCAGGGGTAGATGGCTACACCTTC. J is TRBJ1-2 and V is TRBV5-1; D might be TRBD1 (6 bases). From germline, CDR1 is SGHRS and CDR2 YFSETQ. The CDR3 is made up of 13 amino acids. Trimming left V 5 bases short and J 6 bases short, with 14 bases between.

The chain employs TRBV9 and TRBJ2-1, with D possibly matching TRBD2 (5 bases). Germline loops: CDR1 SGDLS, CDR2 YYNGEE. V was cut by 0 bases and J by 7 bases, with 8 bases left in between. This CDR3 comprises 13 residues. CDR3 sequence: CASSVGEGNEQFF. The CDR3 DNA is TGTGCCAGCAGCGTAGGAGAGGGAAATGAGCAGTTCTTC.

The chain recombines TRBV7-2 with TRBJ1-2; TRBD1 is a possible D gene (6 bases). The CDR3 is 13 residues long. Germline CDR1 reads SGHTA; CDR2 reads FQGNSA. V lost 1 base, J lost 5 bases, and 8 bases lay in between. The CDR3 DNA follows: TGTGCCAGCAGCTTAGGGACAGTTTATGGCTACACCTTC. Protein: CASSLGTVYGYTF.

Concerning this clone itself: One end of the junction fails to match germline, which may point to a read error. CDR3 nucleotides: TGCGCCAGTAGCCGGGAACAGGCAAATGAAAAACTGTTTTTT. This gives the protein CASSREQANEKLFF. This rearrangement joins TRBV4-3 to TRBJ1-4, with D possibly matching TRBD1 (5 bases). Germline V CDR1 and CDR2: LGHNA, YSLEER. The CDR3 sequence is 14 residues long.

The gene calls are TRBV5-6 and TRBJ1-5, with a possible D match to TRBD1 (6 bases). The CDR3 is 15 residues long. V shed 2 bases and J shed 4 bases, with 13 bases lying between them. Germline loops: CDR1 SGHDT, CDR2 YYEEEE. CDR3 loop: CASSLIGQSNQPQHF. CDR3 bases: TGTGCCAGCAGCTTAATAGGACAGTCGAATCAGCCCCAGCATTTT.

The chain combines TRBV7-2 with TRBJ1-5; 9 nucleotides align to TRBD1. The length of the CDR3 is 14 residues. After removal of 5 bases from V and 6 bases from J, the junction contained 5 bases not matched to a gene. CDR1 and CDR2 from the germline V gene are SGHTA and FQGNSA. The CDR3 DNA is TGTGCCAGCAGCAAGGGACAGGGAAGTCAGCCCCAGCATTTT. Amino acids: CASSKGQGSQPQHF.

The V gene is TRBV10-1, the J gene TRBJ2-1, with D possibly matching TRBD2 (6 bases). With 6 bases removed from V and 9 bases from J, the gap between germline ends came to 18 bases. CDR3 length: 14 residues. Per germline, CDR1 WNHNN and CDR2 SYGVQD (reference sequence). Here the CDR3 reads CASRGTYAGSEQFF. CDR3 bases: TGCGCCAGCAGAGGAACCTACGCGGGAAGTGAGCAGTTCTTC.

For this clone: Germline is not matched at one junction end, which may reflect a read error. The chain links TRBV11-2 to TRBJ1-2, with a possible D match to TRBD1 (5 bases). CDR1 is SGHAT, CDR2 FQNNGV, per germline. The CDR3 runs 9 residues. This chain's CDR3 is CASIPGGAF. As DNA, the CDR3 is TGTGCCAGCATCCCCGGGGGGGCCTTC.

This clone was seen only a few times. The CDR3 loop is CASSEVKGQGRYGYTF. CDR3 nucleotide sequence: TGTGCCAGCAGTGAAGTAAAGGGACAGGGAAGATATGGCTACACCTTC. This chain uses TRBV2 with TRBJ1-2; TRBD1 aligns across 9 bases. Looked up from germline, CDR1 is SNHLY and CDR2 is FYNNEI. The CDR3 has 16 residues. With 1 base clipped from V and 5 bases from J, the junction kept 8 bases outside the gene matches.

The rearrangement joins TRBV7-9 to TRBJ1-4; TRBD1 agrees at 10 bases. V trimming: 5 bases; J trimming: 8 bases; junction bases outside the gene matches: 5. Germline lookup yields CDR1 SEHNR and CDR2 FQNEAQ (reference sequence). This CDR3 has 14 amino acids. The CDR3 DNA follows: TGTGCCAGCAGCAGGACAGGGGGAGAAGAAAAACTGTTTTTT. It yields the protein CASSRTGGEEKLFF.

The rearrangement joins TRBV28 to TRBJ1-2, with no clear D. The CDR3 extends over 12 amino acids. Germline V gene data show CDR1 as MDHEN and CDR2 as SYDVKM. Trimming removed 2 bases from V and 13 bases from J, with 14 bases in between. This chain's CDR3 is CASSLAGVPFTF. The CDR3 coding sequence is TGTGCCAGCAGTTTAGCGGGCGTGCCCTTCACCTTC.

The chain employs TRBV5-1 and TRBJ1-2; a possible D gene is TRBD1 (6 bases). The V gene's germline CDR1 is SGHRS and CDR2 YFSETQ. The V end was cut by 5 bases, the J end by 7 bases, with 15 bases between. CDR3 length equals 13 residues. CDR3 amino acids: CASSLEGGSGYTF. The CDR3 DNA reads as TGCGCCAGCAGTTTAGAAGGGGGATCTGGCTACACCTTC.